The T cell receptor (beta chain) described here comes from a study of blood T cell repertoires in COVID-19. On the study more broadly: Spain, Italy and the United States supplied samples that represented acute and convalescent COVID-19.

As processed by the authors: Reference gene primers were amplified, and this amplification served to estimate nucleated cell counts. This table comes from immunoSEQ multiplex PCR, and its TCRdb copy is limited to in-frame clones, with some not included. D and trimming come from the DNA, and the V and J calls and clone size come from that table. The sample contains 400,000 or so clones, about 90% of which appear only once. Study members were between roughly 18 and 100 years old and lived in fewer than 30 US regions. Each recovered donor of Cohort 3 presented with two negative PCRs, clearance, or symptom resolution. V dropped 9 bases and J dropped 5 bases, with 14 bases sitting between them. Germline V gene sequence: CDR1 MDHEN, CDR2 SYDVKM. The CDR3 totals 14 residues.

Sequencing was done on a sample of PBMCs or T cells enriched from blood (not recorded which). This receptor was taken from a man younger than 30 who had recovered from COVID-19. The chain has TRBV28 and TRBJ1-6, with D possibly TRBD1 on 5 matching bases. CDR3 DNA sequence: TGTGCCAGTCGTACCGGGGGAGATAATTCACCCCTCCACTTT. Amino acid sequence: CASRTGGDNSPLHF.